This entry describes one T cell receptor beta chain. This entry is derived from a study of cytomegalovirus exposure and HLA in healthy donors. The PCR contained 60 Vbeta and 13 Jbeta primers. Here immunoSEQ multiplex PCR was the method, and the copy in TCRdb shows in-frame clones only, minus some. The sample has about 170,000 clones; around 80% are singletons. The source is a woman in her forties or fifties in good health and CMV-seropositive. Sequencing was performed on PBMCs.

Written as DNA, the CDR3 is TGCAGCGTTGATGACAGGGTAGGGGAAGCTTTCTTT. Amino acid sequence: CSVDDRVGEAFF. The chain carries TRBV29-1 and TRBJ1-1; 7 bases are shared with TRBD1. In germline, CDR1 is SQVTM, CDR2 ANQGSEA. The trim removed 3 bases at V and 8 bases at J, leaving 6 bases unmatched. The CDR3 has 12 residues.